Below are 22 T cell receptor beta chains sequenced from a single sample in a study of shared clonotypes between healthy human individuals. Only in-frame clones appear in the TCRdb table, and some are missing; sequencing was by immunoSEQ multiplex PCR. The sample shows around 2,000,000 clones, around 95% of them seen only once. Sample: naive CD4+ T cells sorted from blood. Subset reported: CD45RA+ positively selected. The receptors were gathered from a man between 18 and 29 years old in good health.

The chain recombines TRBV15 with TRBJ1-1, with D uncertain. V was pared by 8 bases and J by 1 base, with 8 bases between. The CDR3 is made up of 12 amino acids. Germline CDR1 LNHNV, CDR2 YYDKDF (reference sequence). CDR3 loop: CATARENTEAFF. The CDR3 DNA sequence: TGTGCCACCGCCAGAGAGAACACTGAAGCTTTCTTT. Full variable domain (missing parts from reference TRBV15 and TRBJ1-1): DAMVIQNPRYQVTQFGKPVTLSCSQTLNHNVMYWYQQKSSQAPKLLFHYYDKDFNNEADTPDNFQSRRPNTSFCFLDIRSPGLGDTAMYLCATARENTEAFFGQGTRLTVV.

This clone was counted a single time. The gene calls are TRBV10-3 and TRBJ1-1, with D unclear. This CDR3 contains 14 residues. V dropped 4 bases and J dropped 4 bases, with 13 bases sitting between them. From germline, CDR1 is ENHRY and CDR2 SYGVKD. The CDR3 spells CAISGGEKGTEAFF. The CDR3, as DNA: TGTGCCATCAGTGGCGGCGAGAAGGGCACTGAAGCTTTCTTT.

The chain employs TRBV2 and TRBJ1-6; D is perhaps TRBD1 (5 bases). Germline CDR1 and CDR2: SNHLY and FYNNEI. This CDR3 comprises 14 residues. V was pared by 6 bases and J by 6 bases, with 12 bases between. CDR3 nucleotide sequence: TGTGCCAGCAGCGAGGGACGTCTTAATTCACCCCTCCACTTT. Translating gives CASSEGRLNSPLHF.

The CDR3 DNA sequence: TGTGCCAGCAGCTCCCGTGGGACAGGGGCCTACGAGCAGTACTTC. Translated, it gives CASSSRGTGAYEQYF. The gene calls are TRBV7-2 and TRBJ2-7, with TRBD1 matching over 10 bases. The CDR3 length is 15 residues. Germline CDR1 SGHTA, CDR2 FQGNSA. J gave up 2 bases and V 4 bases, and 5 bases lay outside the gene matches.

Points on this clone: This may stem from a read error, because a much larger clone lies one nucleotide away. V usage is TRBV6-6 and J usage is TRBJ1-1, with TRBD1 matching 9 bases. Germline CDR1 and CDR2: MNHNY and SVGAGI (reference sequence). After removal of 6 bases from V and 1 base from J, the junction contained 0 bases not matched to a gene. The CDR3 runs to 13 residues. The CDR3, as DNA: TGTGCCAGCAGGGACAGGGGGAACACTGAAGCTTTCTTT. Protein sequence: CASRDRGNTEAFF.

Notes on this clone: At the DNA level, this CDR3 is encoded by other sequences in the same sample as well. The chain joins TRBV5-1 to TRBJ2-3; TRBD2 is a possible D gene (6 bases). The germline CDR1 and CDR2 sequences are SGHRS and YFSETQ. This CDR3 region has 15 residues. The V end was cut by 0 bases, the J end by 0 bases, with 8 bases between. The CDR3 loop reads CASSLGGVSTDTQYF. In DNA form, the CDR3 reads TGCGCCAGCAGCTTGGGCGGGGTAAGCACAGATACGCAGTATTTT.

The CDR3 is CASSLDGARGDTQYF. The CDR3, as DNA: TGCGCCAGCAGCTTGGACGGGGCTCGGGGAGATACGCAGTATTTT. This chain uses TRBV5-1 with TRBJ2-3, with D tentatively TRBD1 or TRBD2 (5 bases each). The CDR3 loop spans 15 amino acids. Germline CDR1 is SGHRS and CDR2 is YFSETQ. V lost 0 bases and J lost 5, with 13 bases in between.

With respect to this clone: Given a much more abundant clone one base away, this may be a read error. This chain uses TRBV2 with TRBJ2-5, with 7 bases matching TRBD1. Germline V gives CDR1 SNHLY, CDR2 FYNNEI. This CDR3 contains 13 residues. V dropped 6 bases and J dropped 1; count of bases not matched to a gene: 2. CDR3 protein: CASRGQAQETQYF. The CDR3, as DNA: TGTGCCAGCAGAGGACAGGCCCAAGAGACCCAGTACTTC.

The chain recombines TRBV6-5 with TRBJ2-2; no firm D call. The V end lost 0 bases, the J end lost 0 bases, and 5 bases lay between the germline ends. This CDR3 contains 15 residues. Germline assignment: CDR1 MNHEY and CDR2 SVGAGI. The CDR3: CASSYSTSNTGELFF. The CDR3 DNA reads TGTGCCAGCAGTTACTCCACATCGAACACCGGGGAGCTGTTTTTT.

V and J are TRBV6-5 and TRBJ1-4; 7 bases agree with TRBD1. The CDR3 loop spans 15 amino acids. V trimming: 5 bases; J trimming: 1 base; junction bases outside the gene matches: 4. CDR1 and CDR2 from the germline V gene are MNHEY and SVGAGI. Written as DNA, the CDR3 is TGTGCCAGCAGTAAAACAGGGGTAACTAATGAAAAACTGTTTTTT. Protein product: CASSKTGVTNEKLFF.

The J gene is TRBJ1-6, the V gene TRBV5-1; 9 nucleotides line up with TRBD1. Trimming took 2 bases from V and 8 from J; bases not matched to a gene: 2. Germline V CDR1 and CDR2: SGHRS, YFSETQ. The CDR3 totals 14 residues. The CDR3 coding sequence is TGCGCCAGCAGCTTCGACAGGGGGGATTCACCCCTCCACTTT. Amino acids: CASSFDRGDSPLHF.

The chain joins TRBV28 to TRBJ1-5, with 10 bases lining up with TRBD1. Germline V gene lookup returns CDR1 MDHEN and CDR2 SYDVKM. The CDR3 loop spans 16 amino acids. V was pared by 7 bases and J by 2 bases, with 8 bases of the junction left unmatched. In DNA form, the CDR3 reads TGTGCCAGCACCCCCCCGACAGGGGGCGGCAATCAGCCCCAGCATTTT. It translates to CASTPPTGGGNQPQHF.

This chain links TRBV27 with TRBJ2-1, with TRBD2 matching over 9 bases. The junction had 7 bases not matched to a gene; V was cut back by 5 bases and J by 2 bases. Looked up from germline, CDR1 is MNHEY and CDR2 is SMNVEV (reference sequence). CDR3 size: 16 residues. The CDR3 DNA is TGTGCCAGCAGTACCCATAGCGGGGGTGCCTACAATGAGCAGTTCTTC. Its protein product is CASSTHSGGAYNEQFF.

The chain carries TRBV28 and TRBJ1-1; unclear D gene. Between the trimmed V and J ends, which lost 6 bases and 3 bases, there was a span of 5 bases. This CDR3 has 11 residues. CDR1 is MDHEN and CDR2 is SYDVKM in the germline V gene. CDR3 in amino acids: CASSVDTEAFF. The CDR3, as DNA: TGTGCCAGCAGCGTGGACACTGAAGCTTTCTTT.

The chain links TRBV9 to TRBJ1-2; 7 nucleotides line up with TRBD1. The CDR3 consists of 16 residues. Germline CDR1 reads SGDLS; CDR2 reads YYNGEE. With V trimmed by 0 bases and J by 4 bases, 9 bases remained unmatched. CDR3 nucleotide sequence: TGTGCCAGCAGCGTAGAGCCCACAGGGGCGGCCTATGGCTACACCTTC. Translated: CASSVEPTGAAYGYTF.

The chain links TRBV18 to TRBJ1-2; maybe TRBD1 (6 bases). Per the germline V gene, CDR1 is KGHSH and CDR2 is LQKENI. Trimming left V 1 base short and J 8 bases short, with 17 bases between. There are 15 residues in the CDR3. The CDR3 reads CASSPRETGGEGYTF. The DNA of the CDR3 is TGTGCCAGCTCACCACGCGAGACAGGAGGTGAAGGCTACACCTTC.

The J gene is TRBJ1-2, the V gene TRBV6-5, with 10 bases identical to TRBD1. This CDR3 has 16 amino acids. CDR1 is MNHEY, CDR2 SVGAGI, per germline. Trimming at V came to 4 bases and at J to 1 base, leaving 6 bases not matched to a gene. The DNA of the CDR3 is TGTGCCAGCAGTTCGGGACAGGGGCCTATTAACTATGGCTACACCTTC. Its protein product is CASSSGQGPINYGYTF.

With regard to this clone: Other nucleotide sequences from this sample produce the same CDR3. This chain uses TRBV5-1 with TRBJ2-3; TRBD2 aligns across 11 bases. This CDR3 has 15 residues. V trimming: 2 bases; J trimming: 2 bases; junction bases outside the gene matches: 1. Germline loops: CDR1 SGHRS, CDR2 YFSETQ. CDR3 region: CASSLLAGDTDTQYF. CDR3 DNA: TGCGCCAGCAGCTTACTAGCGGGGGACACAGATACGCAGTATTTT.

The rearrangement uses TRBV7-8 and TRBJ2-7; D is possibly TRBD1 (5 bases). Germline V gene data show CDR1 as SGHVS and CDR2 as FQNEAQ. The V end lost 4 bases, the J end lost 2 bases, and 12 bases lay between the germline ends. The CDR3 extends over 14 amino acids. DNA for the CDR3: TGTGCCAGCAGCTCCCGACAGTCCCCCTACGAGCAGTACTTC. This gives the protein CASSSRQSPYEQYF. The full variable domain, in which reference TRBV7-8 and TRBJ2-7 provide the parts outside the CDR3, is GAGVSQSPRYKVAKRGQDVALRCDPISGHVSLFWYQQALGQGPEFLTYFQNEAQLDKSGLPSDRFFAERPEGSVSTLKIQRTQQEDSAVYLCASSSRQSPYEQYFGPGTRLTVT.

This clone was observed a single time. The chain recombines TRBV2 with TRBJ2-7, with 9 positions matching TRBD1. The CDR3 contains 13 residues. Germline CDR1 and CDR2: SNHLY and FYNNEI. The ends lost 5 bases at V and 5 bases at J; junction bases unmatched: 4. Written as DNA, the CDR3 is TGTGCCAGCAGTTCGGACAGGGGCAACGAGCAGTACTTC. This translates into CASSSDRGNEQYF.

J is TRBJ2-3 and V is TRBV6-5, with TRBD1 matching 8 bases. The CDR3 length is 14 residues. Germline V CDR1 and CDR2: MNHEY, SVGAGI. V shed 7 bases, J shed 8 bases, and the junction held 11 bases outside the gene matches. Here the CDR3 DNA reads TGTGCCAGCATTGAGGCAGGGGGCGCAGGTACGCAGTATTTT. Translated: CASIEAGGAGTQYF.

DNA of the CDR3: TGTGCCAGCAGCAAAGGCGGGAGGGCCGGGGCAGATACGCAGTATTTT. Protein sequence: CASSKGGRAGADTQYF. This chain uses TRBV21-1 with TRBJ2-3; the table's D gene call, TRBD2, was not cross checked with the DNA. TRBV21-1 is reported as a pseudogene. The CDR3 sequence is 16 residues long.